This entry lists 20 T cell receptor beta chains sequenced from one sample in a study of shared clonotypes between healthy human individuals. Using immunoSEQ multiplex PCR, the repertoire was profiled, and TCRdb retains in-frame clones only, with some absent. The table lists about 480,000 clones, 79% of them singletons. Material: PBMCs. These receptors all stem from a woman aged 40 to 50 in good health. Some clones in this sample may be carry-over from other donors' samples.

The genes are TRBV6-1 and TRBJ1-5; 7 positions match TRBD1. Germline V gene lookup returns CDR1 MNHNS and CDR2 SASEGT. CDR3 length: 12 amino acids. V lost 8 bases and J lost 11; bases outside the gene matches: 9. The CDR3 nucleotides are TGTGCCAGCGGGAAGACAGGGAGTTCCCAGCATTTT. Protein sequence: CASGKTGSSQHF.

This clone has a single count. This rearrangement joins TRBV5-1 to TRBJ2-3; D unresolved. Germline V gives CDR1 SGHRS, CDR2 YFSETQ. V was pared by 0 bases and J by 7 bases, with 9 bases between. The CDR3 spans 13 residues. The CDR3 region is CASSLEAANTQYF. The CDR3 coding sequence is TGCGCCAGCAGCTTGGAGGCGGCGAATACGCAGTATTTT.

This clone was detected only once. CDR3 loop: CASGRRVEKLFF. CDR3 DNA: TGTGCCAGCGGCCGCAGGGTAGAAAAACTGTTTTTT. The chain couples TRBV2 to TRBJ1-4; D is possibly TRBD1 (5 bases). The CDR3 length is 12 residues. Germline CDR1 and CDR2: SNHLY and FYNNEI. Deletions cut 8 bases from V and 8 bases from J, with 12 bases between.

On this clone itself: Distinct nucleotide sequences in the sample also encode this CDR3. This chain uses TRBV28 with TRBJ1-4, with TRBD1 identical over 11 bases. The length of the CDR3 is 13 residues. Germline assignment: CDR1 MDHEN and CDR2 SYDVKM. V gave up 5 bases and J gave up 11 bases; unmatched junction bases: 4. CDR3 bases: TGTGCCAGCAGTCCGGGACAGGGGGGGAAACTGTTTTTT. It is translated as CASSPGQGGKLFF.

V is TRBV27 and J is TRBJ2-1, with TRBD2 matching over 11 bases. CDR1 is MNHEY, CDR2 SMNVEV, per germline (reference sequence). The CDR3 totals 20 residues. J was trimmed by 3 bases and V by 1 base; bases with no gene match: 14. This CDR3 is CASSLFWGGSGRVNYNEQFF. The CDR3 bases are TGTGCCAGCAGTTTATTTTGGGGGGGTAGCGGGAGGGTGAACTACAATGAGCAGTTCTTC.

The chain employs TRBV5-1 and TRBJ2-7, with 9 bases aligning to TRBD2. J was trimmed by 1 base and V by 4 bases; bases with no gene match: 6. Germline V gene sequence: CDR1 SGHRS, CDR2 YFSETQ. The CDR3 spans 15 residues. The CDR3 nucleotides are TGCGCCAGCAGCGTTAGCGGGAGAGGTTCCTACGAGCAGTACTTC. This gives the protein CASSVSGRGSYEQYF. The whole variable domain, filled in from reference TRBV5-1 and TRBJ2-7, reads KAGVTQTPRYLIKTRGQQVTLSCSPISGHRSVSWYQQTPGQGLQFLFEYFSETQRNKGNFPGRFSGRQFSNSRSEMNVSTLELGDSALYLCASSVSGRGSYEQYFGPGTRLTVT.

This rearrangement joins TRBV7-9 to TRBJ1-1; D not resolved. This CDR3 is 13 amino acids long. Germline CDR1 is SEHNR and CDR2 is FQNEAQ (reference sequence). Between the trimmed V and J ends, which lost 5 bases and 4 bases, there was a span of 11 bases. The CDR3 DNA follows: TGTGCCAGCAGCGCTGATATGGGCACTGAAGCTTTCTTT. It specifies CASSADMGTEAFF.

The V and J genes are TRBV6-5 and TRBJ2-2; 7 positions match TRBD2. The CDR3 is 15 amino acids. CDR1 MNHEY and CDR2 SVGAGI come from the germline V gene. The junction had 9 bases not matched to a gene; V was cut back by 7 bases and J by 4 bases. For the CDR3, the DNA is TGTGCCAGCACCTTGCGTGGGGGGGGCACCGGGGAGCTGTTTTTT. Translation: CASTLRGGGTGELFF.

This clone was detected once. The V and J genes are TRBV27 and TRBJ2-1, with D hard to call. CDR3 length: 13 residues. Per the germline V gene, CDR1 is MNHEY and CDR2 is SMNVEV (reference sequence). With 5 bases removed from V and 10 bases from J, the gap between germline ends came to 15 bases. CDR3 sequence: CASSPRRSREQFF. The CDR3 nucleotides are TGTGCCAGCAGTCCCCGACGGAGTCGAGAGCAGTTCTTC.

This chain uses TRBV5-1 with TRBJ1-2; D is uncertain. CDR3 length: 13 residues. The V and J ends lost 0 bases and 6 bases respectively, with 9 bases between them. Germline V gene lookup returns CDR1 SGHRS and CDR2 YFSETQ. The CDR3 protein is CASSLAAAHGYTF. Written as DNA, the CDR3 is TGCGCCAGCAGCTTGGCGGCAGCCCATGGCTACACCTTC. The full variable domain, its missing parts supplied by reference TRBV5-1 and TRBJ1-2, is KAGVTQTPRYLIKTRGQQVTLSCSPISGHRSVSWYQQTPGQGLQFLFEYFSETQRNKGNFPGRFSGRQFSNSRSEMNVSTLELGDSALYLCASSLAAAHGYTFGSGTRLTVV.

This clone has only a few counts. This sequence joins TRBV5-4 and TRBJ1-1, with TRBD1 as a possible D gene (6 bases). This CDR3 spans 13 amino acids. The germline gives CDR1 SGHNT, CDR2 YYREEE (reference sequence). Trimming pared 4 bases from V and 7 bases from J, leaving 14 bases between. This chain's CDR3 is CASSGGAGYEAFF. The CDR3, as DNA: TGTGCCAGCAGCGGGGGGGCAGGGTATGAAGCTTTCTTT.

The V call is TRBV19, the J call TRBJ1-2, with D possibly being TRBD1 (5 bases). This CDR3 has 14 amino acids. Germline V gene data show CDR1 as LNHDA and CDR2 as SQIVND (reference sequence). V was pared by 3 bases and J by 0 bases, with 8 bases between. In DNA form, the CDR3 reads TGTGCCAGTAGTATCAGGGAAGCTAACTATGGCTACACCTTC. Translation: CASSIREANYGYTF.

This chain joins TRBV4-1 and TRBJ2-2; D might be TRBD1 (5 bases). The V gene's germline CDR1 is MGHRA and CDR2 YSYEKL. V was cut by 4 bases and J by 1 base, with 10 bases left in between. The CDR3 spans 15 residues. CDR3 sequence: CASSLRTLNTGELFF. Written as DNA, the CDR3 is TGCGCCAGCAGCCTTAGGACATTGAACACCGGGGAGCTGTTTTTT.

On this clone: Other nucleotide sequences in the sample specify the same CDR3. The chain uses TRBV28 and TRBJ1-2; D gene ambiguous. Trimming left V 3 bases short and J 7 bases short, with 9 bases between. The CDR3 has 12 amino acids. CDR1 and CDR2 from the germline V gene are MDHEN and SYDVKM. The CDR3 DNA sequence: TGTGCCAGCAGTTTCACTATAGGTGGCTACACCTTC. Translation gives CASSFTIGGYTF.

This sequence joins TRBV11-1 and TRBJ2-5; D is undetermined. V was shortened by 2 bases and J by 3 bases, with 10 bases between the two germline ends. CDR1 and CDR2 (germline): SGHAT, FQDESV (reference sequence). CDR3 length: 14 residues. The CDR3 DNA follows: TGTGCCAGCAGCTTAACGGGCGCAAAAGAGACCCAGTACTTC. Residues: CASSLTGAKETQYF.

The chain joins TRBV5-4 to TRBJ2-7, with 9 bases that match TRBD2. V dropped 3 bases and J dropped 0; count of bases not matched to a gene: 1. Germline V gene lookup returns CDR1 SGHNT and CDR2 YYREEE (reference sequence). The CDR3 is 14 residues long. CDR3 loop: CASSYSGSSYEQYF. CDR3 DNA sequence: TGTGCCAGCAGCTATAGCGGGAGCTCCTACGAGCAGTACTTC. Filled out from reference TRBV5-4 and TRBJ2-7, the complete variable domain reads ETGVTQSPTHLIKTRGQQVTLRCSSQSGHNTVSWYQQALGQGPQFIFQYYREEENGRGNFPPRFSGLQFPNYSSELNVNALELDDSALYLCASSYSGSSYEQYFGPGTRLTVT.

This chain connects TRBV29-1 to TRBJ1-2; tentatively, D is TRBD1 (5 bases). CDR3 length: 12 amino acids. CDR1 SQVTM and CDR2 ANQGSEA come from the germline V gene. V was shortened by 7 bases and J by 4 bases, with 13 bases between the two germline ends. CDR3 residues: CSAQQVVYGYTF. Written as DNA, the CDR3 is TGCAGCGCTCAACAGGTTGTCTATGGCTACACCTTC.

This clone turned up a few times. This chain connects TRBV9 to TRBJ2-1; D uncertain. Trimming shortened V by 0 bases and J by 4 bases, and 11 bases separated the two germline ends. The CDR3 spans 15 residues. CDR1 is SGDLS, CDR2 YYNGEE, per germline. The DNA of the CDR3 is TGTGCCAGCAGCGTAGAGTTGACTTCTTACAATGAGCAGTTCTTC. This translates into CASSVELTSYNEQFF.

This clone has a handful of counts. The chain combines TRBV2 with TRBJ2-7; TRBD2 agrees at 7 bases. CDR1 and CDR2 (germline): SNHLY, FYNNEI. This CDR3 comprises 14 residues. Trimming at V came to 10 bases and at J to 6 bases, leaving 15 bases not matched to a gene. CDR3 sequence reads: CATRPGTTLREQYF. The CDR3 nucleotides read TGTGCCACGAGACCCGGGACTACTCTACGCGAGCAGTACTTC.

This clone has a handful of counts. The rearrangement links TRBV7-9 to TRBJ1-1; D is uncertain. The CDR3 is made up of 13 amino acids. Between the trimmed V and J ends, which lost 5 bases and 4 bases, there was a span of 11 bases. Germline CDR1 SEHNR, CDR2 FQNEAQ (reference sequence). The CDR3 here is CASSRGMVTEAFF. As DNA, the CDR3 is TGTGCCAGCAGCCGGGGTATGGTCACTGAAGCTTTCTTT. Using reference TRBV7-9 and TRBJ1-1 for the parts outside the CDR3, the full variable domain is DTGVSQNPRHKITKRGQNVTFRCDPISEHNRLYWYRQTLGQGPEFLTYFQNEAQLEKSRLLSDRFSAERPKGSFSTLEIQRTEQGDSAMYLCASSRGMVTEAFFGQGTRLTVV.